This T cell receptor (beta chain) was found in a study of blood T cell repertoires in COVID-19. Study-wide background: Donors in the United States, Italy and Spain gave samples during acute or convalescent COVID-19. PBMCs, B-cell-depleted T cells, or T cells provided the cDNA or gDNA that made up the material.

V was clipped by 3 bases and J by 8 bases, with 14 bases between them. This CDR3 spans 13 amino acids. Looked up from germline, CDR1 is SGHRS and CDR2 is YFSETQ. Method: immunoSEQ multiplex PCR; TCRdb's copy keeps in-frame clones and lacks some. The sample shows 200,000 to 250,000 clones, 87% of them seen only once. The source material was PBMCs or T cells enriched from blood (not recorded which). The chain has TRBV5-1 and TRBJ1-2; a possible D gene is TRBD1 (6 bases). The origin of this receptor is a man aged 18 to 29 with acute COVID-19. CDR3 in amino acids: CASSWDTPGGYTF. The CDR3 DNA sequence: TGCGCCAGCAGCTGGGACACCCCGGGAGGCTACACCTTC.